The text below deals with one T cell receptor beta chain. The antigen is not known. The data stem from a study of blood T cells in healthy people across ages. Study results and caveats: As age increased, TCR beta diversity per million T cells fell in a roughly linear fashion. Among long-lived donors, naive CD4+ cells were more numerous and diversity higher than in aged donors.

The individuals who served as donors were healthy Caucasians living in Russia, aged about 6 to 100. Every donor provided approximately 10 milliliters of peripheral blood. The CDR3 is 16 residues long. Unmatched junction bases numbered 8, after V lost 0 bases and J lost 6 bases. Germline values: CDR1 LGHNA, CDR2 YNFKEQ. Then a second PCR, running roughly 7 to 11 cycles, was carried out with a sample-barcoded 5' primer and a J-beta primer mix. Each CDR3 protein is one row after TCRdb ran MiXCR on the 5' RACE reads. The sample holds around 850,000 distinct CDR3 sequences; roughly 40% are singletons and the top ten take 10% to 15%.

The V gene is TRBV4-2, the J gene TRBJ2-7, with 10 bases that match TRBD2. This receptor was identified in a man younger than 30 in good health. Sample: blood. Here the CDR3 reads CASSQDRTSGHFEQYF. In nucleotides, the CDR3 is TGTGCCAGCAGCCAAGATCGGACTAGCGGACATTTCGAGCAGTACTTC.